This entry describes one T cell receptor beta chain. MiXCR, applied by TCRdb to the 5' RACE reads, yields one record per CDR3 protein. The repertoire includes approximately 690,000 distinct CDR3 sequences, less than 7% of them detected once, and 1.5% to 2% sits in the top ten. This entry comes from a study of identical twins. The germline gives CDR1 SGHVS, CDR2 FNYEAQ. The CDR3 loop spans 16 amino acids. The ends were cut back, 1 base at V and 8 bases at J, with 18 bases in the middle. Input material: naive T cells sorted from blood. The J gene is TRBJ2-1, the V gene TRBV7-6; perhaps D is TRBD1 or TRBD2 (7 bases each). This receptor was identified in a man younger than 35 in good health. CDR3 sequence reads: CASSLGAARGGYEQFF. The CDR3 coding sequence is TGTGCCAGCAGCTTAGGGGCGGCCAGGGGGGGTTATGAGCAGTTCTTC.